This T cell receptor (beta chain) appears in the sequencing data of a study of blood T cell repertoires in COVID-19. Across the whole study: Acute and convalescent COVID-19 specimens originated in the United States, Italy and Spain. From T cells, B-cell-depleted T cells, or PBMCs came the material, which was cDNA or gDNA.

Between the trimmed V and J ends, which lost 7 bases and 7 bases, there was a span of 14 bases. Germline values: CDR1 LNHDA, CDR2 SQIVND (reference sequence). The CDR3 totals 13 residues. Original handling: Counts of nucleated cells, estimated from reference gene primer amplification, were obtained. Some clones are missing from TCRdb's copy, which holds only in-frame ones; the method was immunoSEQ multiplex PCR. The DNA gave D and trimming, while V, J and clone size come from that table. Of some 70,000 clones listed, roughly 82% were seen once; the top ten hold approximately 1.9%. This chain joins TRBV19 and TRBJ2-1; a possible D gene is TRBD2 (6 bases). The sample taken for sequencing was peripheral blood. The clonotype comes from a woman aged 55-75 years with acute or convalescent COVID-19. The CDR3 reads CASNAGRWNEQFF. Written as DNA, the CDR3 is TGTGCCAGTAATGCAGGGAGGTGGAATGAGCAGTTCTTC.